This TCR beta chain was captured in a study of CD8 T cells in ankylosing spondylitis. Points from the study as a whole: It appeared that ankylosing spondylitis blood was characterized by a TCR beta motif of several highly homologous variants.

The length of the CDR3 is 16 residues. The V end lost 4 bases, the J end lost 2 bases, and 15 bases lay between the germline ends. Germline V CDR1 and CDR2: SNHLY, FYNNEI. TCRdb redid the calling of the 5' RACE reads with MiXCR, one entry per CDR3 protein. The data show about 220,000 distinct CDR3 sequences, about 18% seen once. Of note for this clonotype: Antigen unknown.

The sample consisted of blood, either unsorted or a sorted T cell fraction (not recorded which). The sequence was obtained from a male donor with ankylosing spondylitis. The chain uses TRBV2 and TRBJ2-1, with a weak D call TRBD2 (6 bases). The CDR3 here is CASSGAVAEPYNEQFF. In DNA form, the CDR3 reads TGTGCCAGCAGTGGCGCCGTAGCGGAGCCCTACAATGAGCAGTTCTTC.